The clone carrying this T cell receptor (beta chain) turned up a few times. Its antigen is as yet unknown. This sample is part of a study of cytomegalovirus exposure and HLA in healthy donors. Study-level points and caveats: Accurate prediction of HLA-A and HLA-B alleles (for most subjects) was reportedly achieved from TCR beta sequences. In a later analysis, a missense DCLRE1C variant was linked to TCR beta V- and J-gene trimming.

From germline, CDR1 is SGHRS and CDR2 YFSETQ. This CDR3 is built from 15 residues. The trim removed 4 bases at V and 1 base at J, leaving 6 bases unmatched. The PCR made use of 60 Vbeta and 13 Jbeta primers. Here immunoSEQ multiplex PCR was the method, and the copy in TCRdb shows in-frame clones only, minus some. This table has roughly 150,000 clones, 60% to 80% appearing once. The sequencing sample was made of PBMCs. The rearrangement uses TRBV5-1 and TRBJ1-1; 8 bases are shared with TRBD1. This clonotype originated in a male donor in good health and CMV-seronegative. CDR3 in amino acids: CASSAGGARNTEAFF. CDR3 sequence (DNA): TGCGCCAGCAGCGCAGGGGGCGCGAGGAACACTGAAGCTTTCTTT.